The 29 T cell receptor beta chains listed next were all sequenced from one sample in a study of cytomegalovirus exposure and HLA in healthy donors. 60 Vbeta and 13 Jbeta primers were used in PCR. Using immunoSEQ multiplex PCR, the repertoire was profiled, and TCRdb retains in-frame clones only, with some absent. The sample contains 150,000 to 250,000 clones, around 81% of which appear only once. The specimen was PBMCs. These receptors all stem from a man aged 25-40 years in good health and CMV-seronegative.

This chain connects TRBV19 to TRBJ1-2, with D perhaps matching TRBD1 (6 bases). The CDR3 is 13 residues long. In germline, CDR1 is LNHDA, CDR2 SQIVND (reference sequence). V dropped 8 bases and J dropped 1 base, with 11 bases sitting between them. The CDR3 DNA reads as TGTGCCAGTTCTCTAGGGGGTAACTATGGCTACACCTTC. Translation gives CASSLGGNYGYTF.

As concerns this clone: Being one base from a much bigger clone, this may be a read error. The CDR3 DNA follows: TGTGCCAGCAGTTGGGGGGGCTATGGCTACACCTTC. Translation: CASSWGGYGYTF. This chain links TRBV28 with TRBJ1-2; D is possibly TRBD1 (5 bases). The V and J ends lost 4 bases and 4 bases respectively, with 7 bases between them. Germline-derived CDR1 and CDR2 are MDHEN and SYDVKM. The CDR3 totals 12 residues.

The chain has TRBV5-1 and TRBJ2-5, with D tentatively TRBD2 (5 bases). Germline values: CDR1 SGHRS, CDR2 YFSETQ. V dropped 3 bases and J dropped 3 bases, with 12 bases sitting between them. CDR3 length: 14 amino acids. Here the CDR3 reads CASSSRGAEETQYF. The CDR3, as DNA: TGCGCCAGCAGCTCCCGGGGAGCGGAAGAGACCCAGTACTTC. Variable domain in full (rest from reference TRBV5-1 and TRBJ2-5): KAGVTQTPRYLIKTRGQQVTLSCSPISGHRSVSWYQQTPGQGLQFLFEYFSETQRNKGNFPGRFSGRQFSNSRSEMNVSTLELGDSALYLCASSSRGAEETQYFGPGTRLLVL.

This clone was recorded once. The chain joins TRBV5-5 to TRBJ1-4; 8 bases match TRBD1. Germline trimming cut 3 bases from V and 8 bases from J; bases unmatched to any gene: 9. The CDR3 contains 15 residues. Germline CDR1 and CDR2: SGHKS and YYEKEE (reference sequence). The CDR3: CASSSHQGALEKLFF. The CDR3 region has the DNA TGTGCCAGCAGCTCCCACCAGGGGGCTTTGGAAAAACTGTTTTTT.

The chain recombines TRBV9 with TRBJ1-1; 12 bases agree with TRBD1. There are 15 residues in the CDR3. The V and J ends lost 5 bases and 3 bases, in that order; junction bases with no gene match: 5. Germline CDR1 SGDLS, CDR2 YYNGEE. The CDR3 loop reads CASRGQGALDTEAFF. CDR3 coding DNA: TGTGCCAGCAGGGGACAGGGGGCTCTTGACACTGAAGCTTTCTTT.

The rearrangement joins TRBV11-2 to TRBJ2-7; D unclear. This CDR3 has 17 amino acids. Germline V gene data show CDR1 as SGHAT and CDR2 as FQNNGV. V lost 3 bases and J lost 1, with 19 bases in between. DNA of the CDR3: TGTGCCAGCAGCTTCTTCACCCGGAGCCTTGGATCCTACGAGCAGTACTTC. This encodes CASSFFTRSLGSYEQYF.

This clone was seen just once. The chain joins TRBV20-1 to TRBJ2-3, with D possibly being TRBD2 (6 bases). The V gene lost 5 bases and the J gene lost 8 bases, with 11 bases spanning the gap. Germline V lookup: CDR1 DFQATT, CDR2 SNEGSKA (reference sequence). The CDR3 is 11 residues long. The CDR3 here is CSALRGTTQYF. In nucleotides, the CDR3 is TGCAGTGCTTTACGCGGGACTACGCAGTATTTT.

V and J are TRBV28 and TRBJ2-7, with D perhaps TRBD1 (5 bases). CDR1 is MDHEN and CDR2 is SYDVKM in the germline V gene. The V gene lost 4 bases and the J gene lost 7 bases, with 17 bases spanning the gap. CDR3 size: 14 residues. DNA of the CDR3: TGTGCCAGCAGTTCCTCTAACTGGGGCCGGGAGCAGTACTTC. It yields the protein CASSSSNWGREQYF.

The chain uses TRBV4-1 and TRBJ1-5, with D maybe TRBD1 (6 bases). V lost 1 base and J lost 0, with 16 bases in between. The germline gives CDR1 MGHRA, CDR2 YSYEKL. The CDR3 has 18 residues. The CDR3 loop reads CASSQVEGVHDSNQPQHF. The CDR3 coding sequence is TGCGCCAGCAGCCAAGTTGAGGGGGTCCACGATAGCAATCAGCCCCAGCATTTT.

This clone was counted a few times. The gene calls are TRBV7-9 and TRBJ2-1, with a tentative D call TRBD1 (5 bases). V dropped 7 bases and J dropped 5 bases, with 9 bases sitting between them. CDR1 is SEHNR, CDR2 FQNEAQ, per germline (reference sequence). CDR3 length: 12 residues. CDR3 sequence: CASTQGHNEQFF. As DNA, the CDR3 is TGTGCCAGCACGCAGGGTCACAATGAGCAGTTCTTC. Variable domain in full (rest from reference TRBV7-9 and TRBJ2-1): DTGVSQNPRHKITKRGQNVTFRCDPISEHNRLYWYRQTLGQGPEFLTYFQNEAQLEKSRLLSDRFSAERPKGSFSTLEIQRTEQGDSAMYLCASTQGHNEQFFGPGTRLTVL.

The chain employs TRBV7-9 and TRBJ2-3, with TRBD2 matching 8 bases. The germline V gene has CDR1 SEHNR and CDR2 FQNEAQ (reference sequence). This CDR3 is built from 16 residues. The V gene end was trimmed by 8 bases and the J gene end by 3 bases; junction bases not matched to a gene: 13. Here the CDR3 reads CASLAPTSGYTDTQYF. DNA of the CDR3: TGTGCCAGCCTAGCCCCTACTAGCGGATATACAGATACGCAGTATTTT.

The gene calls are TRBV27 and TRBJ2-3; 10 bases line up with TRBD2. The CDR3 has 15 amino acids. With 6 bases clipped from V and 7 bases from J, the junction kept 10 bases outside the gene matches. The V gene's germline CDR1 is MNHEY and CDR2 SMNVEV (reference sequence). Written as DNA, the CDR3 is TGTGCCAGCAGCCCCATGCCTAGCGGGAGTTATACGCAGTATTTT. Translating gives CASSPMPSGSYTQYF.

J is TRBJ2-1 and V is TRBV6-5; TRBD1 matches 7 bases. Looked up from germline, CDR1 is MNHEY and CDR2 is SVGAGI. The CDR3 length is 15 residues. After removal of 6 bases from V and 2 bases from J, the junction contained 7 bases not matched to a gene. The CDR3 DNA reads as TGTGCCAGCAGCAACCGAGGGGGCGCCTACAATGAGCAGTTCTTC. It translates to CASSNRGGAYNEQFF.

The V gene is TRBV10-1, the J gene TRBJ2-5; TRBD2 agrees at 10 bases. J was trimmed by 3 bases and V by 4 bases; bases with no gene match: 5. The CDR3 has 15 residues. The V gene's germline CDR1 is WNHNN and CDR2 SYGVQD (reference sequence). The DNA of the CDR3 is TGCGCCAGCAGTGCCTCCGGGACTAGCGAAGAGACCCAGTACTTC. As protein: CASSASGTSEETQYF.

This chain links TRBV5-5 with TRBJ2-1, with a tentative D call TRBD1 (6 bases). CDR1 and CDR2 from the germline V gene are SGHKS and YYEKEE (reference sequence). Deletions cut 2 bases from V and 2 bases from J, with 11 bases between. The CDR3 contains 15 residues. The CDR3 coding sequence is TGTGCCAGCAGCTTAGTCGGACAGACCTACAATGAGCAGTTCTTC. It yields the protein CASSLVGQTYNEQFF. The variable domain in full, completed from reference TRBV5-5 and TRBJ2-1, reads DAGVTQSPTHLIKTRGQQVTLRCSPISGHKSVSWYQQVLGQGPQFIFQYYEKEERGRGNFPDRFSARQFPNYSSELNVNALLLGDSALYLCASSLVGQTYNEQFFGPGTRLTVL.

For the CDR3, the DNA is TGTGCCAGTAGTATAATTTGGCGGGAAAGCACAGATACGCAGTATTTT. This gives the protein CASSIIWRESTDTQYF. The chain employs TRBV19 and TRBJ2-3; the D gene is possibly TRBD2 (6 bases). The V end was cut by 2 bases, the J end by 0 bases, with 12 bases between. Germline CDR1 and CDR2: LNHDA and SQIVND (reference sequence). The CDR3 is made up of 16 amino acids.

The rearrangement joins TRBV19 to TRBJ2-4; 8 bases are a match to TRBD2. Germline assignment: CDR1 LNHDA and CDR2 SQIVND (reference sequence). V lost 5 bases and J lost 7; bases outside the gene matches: 1. The CDR3 totals 12 residues. CDR3 region: CASSPGGNIQYF. CDR3 nucleotide sequence: TGTGCCAGTAGTCCGGGGGGGAACATTCAGTACTTC. Based on the CDR3 plus reference TRBV19 and TRBJ2-4, the full variable domain is DGGITQSPKYLFRKEGQNVTLSCEQNLNHDAMYWYRQDPGQGLRLIYYSQIVNDFQKGDIAEGYSVSREKKESFPLTVTSAQKNPTAFYLCASSPGGNIQYFGAGTRLSVL.

The count of this clone is one. The genes are TRBV6-1 and TRBJ1-2; 7 positions agree with TRBD1. After removal of 7 bases from V and 6 bases from J, the junction contained 5 bases not matched to a gene. CDR1 and CDR2 from the germline V gene are MNHNS and SASEGT. The length of the CDR3 is 12 residues. The chain's CDR3 is CASTTGYHGYTF. The CDR3 bases are TGTGCCAGCACGACAGGGTATCATGGCTACACCTTC.

This rearrangement joins TRBV15 to TRBJ2-5, with 8 bases lining up with TRBD2. The DNA end is a closer match to TRBJ2-7, so the J assignment may be wrong. The CDR3 has 14 amino acids. CDR1 and CDR2 from the germline V gene are LNHNV and YYDKDF (reference sequence). The CDR3 DNA sequence: TGTGCCACCAGCCAGCTCGGGAGGGCCGACGAGCAGTACTTC. This encodes CATSQLGRADEQYF.

This rearrangement joins TRBV5-1 to TRBJ2-2; tentatively, D is TRBD1 (8 bases). The germline gives CDR1 SGHRS, CDR2 YFSETQ. Between the trimmed V and J ends, which lost 4 bases and 6 bases, there was a span of 13 bases. This CDR3 has 14 amino acids. In nucleotides, the CDR3 is TGCGCCAGCAGCCGTACAGGGGGGGCCGGGGAGCTGTTTTTT. Encoded protein: CASSRTGGAGELFF.

This clone appeared a single time. The rearrangement links TRBV5-1 to TRBJ2-2, with 7 positions matching TRBD2. Germline loops: CDR1 SGHRS, CDR2 YFSETQ. The CDR3 sequence is 17 residues long. J gave up 2 bases and V 0 bases, and 7 bases lay outside the gene matches. CDR3 region: CASSLVISGTNTGELFF. CDR3 coding DNA: TGCGCCAGCAGCTTGGTGATCAGCGGGACTAACACCGGGGAGCTGTTTTTT. Filled out from reference TRBV5-1 and TRBJ2-2, the complete variable domain reads KAGVTQTPRYLIKTRGQQVTLSCSPISGHRSVSWYQQTPGQGLQFLFEYFSETQRNKGNFPGRFSGRQFSNSRSEMNVSTLELGDSALYLCASSLVISGTNTGELFFGEGSRLTVL.

The CDR3 region is CASRPGPGSSYEQYF. The CDR3 DNA is TGTGCCAGCAGACCAGGGCCAGGGTCCTCCTACGAGCAGTACTTC. This chain uses TRBV7-3 with TRBJ2-7, with D maybe TRBD1 (5 bases). V was clipped by 6 bases and J by 0 bases, with 15 bases between them. From germline, CDR1 is SGHTA and CDR2 FQGTGA. The CDR3 runs 15 residues.

The V gene is TRBV19, the J gene TRBJ2-7; TRBD1 agrees at 10 bases. Germline V CDR1 and CDR2: LNHDA, SQIVND (reference sequence). The CDR3 contains 19 residues. Trimming removed 0 bases from V and 1 base from J; junction bases left unmatched: 12. This CDR3 reads CASSIDFSYWDRGSYEQYF. In DNA form, the CDR3 reads TGTGCCAGTAGTATAGATTTCAGCTACTGGGACAGGGGTTCCTACGAGCAGTACTTC.

The chain links TRBV2 to TRBJ2-5, with 7 bases fitting TRBD1. The CDR3 totals 14 residues. J lost 5 bases, V lost 6 bases, and 9 bases had no gene match. The germline gives CDR1 SNHLY, CDR2 FYNNEI. The CDR3 sequence: CASRPQGKGETQYF. Here the CDR3 DNA reads TGTGCCAGCAGACCACAGGGGAAGGGCGAGACCCAGTACTTC.

The V and J genes are TRBV11-2 and TRBJ2-2; 9 bases align to TRBD2. The V and J ends lost 1 base and 5 bases, in that order; junction bases with no gene match: 2. Germline V gives CDR1 SGHAT, CDR2 FQNNGV. CDR3 length: 15 amino acids. CDR3 region: CASSLALAGTGELFF. In DNA, the CDR3 is TGTGCCAGCAGCTTAGCCCTAGCGGGAACCGGGGAGCTGTTTTTT.

On this clone: Given a far larger clone just one base away, this is likely a sequencing read error. The gene calls are TRBV7-6 and TRBJ2-1; 13 positions agree with TRBD2. CDR3 size: 15 residues. Per the germline V gene, CDR1 is SGHVS and CDR2 is FNYEAQ. The V gene end was trimmed by 1 base and the J gene end by 8 bases; junction bases not matched to a gene: 2. CDR3 coding DNA: TGTGCCAGCAGCTTAGGACTAGCGGGGGGCGATGAGCAGTTCTTC. This translates into CASSLGLAGGDEQFF.

Details on this clone: At the DNA level, this CDR3 is encoded by other sequences in the same sample as well. The chain is built from TRBV9 and TRBJ2-7; TRBD2 agrees at 11 bases. The ends lost 3 bases at V and 0 bases at J; junction bases unmatched: 2. Germline V gives CDR1 SGDLS, CDR2 YYNGEE. This CDR3 contains 15 residues. The CDR3 DNA reads as TGTGCCAGCAGCGAGGGACTAGCGGCCTCCTACGAGCAGTACTTC. Residues: CASSEGLAASYEQYF.

The V gene is TRBV27, the J gene TRBJ1-2; D may be TRBD1 (6 bases). Per the germline V gene, CDR1 is MNHEY and CDR2 is SMNVEV (reference sequence). Trimming pared 0 bases from V and 4 bases from J, leaving 6 bases between. The CDR3 totals 13 residues. This CDR3 is CASSLSQGYGYTF. The CDR3 DNA sequence: TGTGCCAGCAGTTTATCACAGGGCTATGGCTACACCTTC.

The chain couples TRBV10-3 to TRBJ2-6; 8 bases line up with TRBD1. The germline CDR1 and CDR2 sequences are ENHRY and SYGVKD. V was clipped by 7 bases and J by 12 bases; unmatched bases: 11. This CDR3 is built from 14 residues. The CDR3 DNA sequence: TGTGCCATCAACCCACAGGGGGACAGCCCCGTCCTGACTTTC. Amino acid sequence: CAINPQGDSPVLTF.